These 20 T cell receptor beta chains came from one sample sequenced in a study of T cells after yellow fever vaccination. TCRdb redid the calling of the 5' RACE reads with MiXCR, one entry per CDR3 protein. The sample shows some 340,000 distinct CDR3 sequences, 9.5% to 12% of them seen only once. This material consisted of CD4+ T cells sorted from PBMCs, taken 45 days after the yellow fever booster vaccination. The receptor source for this set is a man aged 18 to 30 who received the YFV17D yellow fever vaccine.

This clonotype has a count of ten or more. The V call is TRBV4-2, the J call TRBJ2-5; 8 bases match TRBD2. CDR1 LGHNA and CDR2 YNFKEQ come from the germline V gene. This CDR3 region has 16 residues. Losses at the gene ends were 1 base for V and 2 bases for J; bases not matched to a gene: 6. The CDR3 here is CASSQGLAGLQETQYF. CDR3 DNA sequence: TGTGCCAGCAGCCAAGGGTTAGCGGGGTTACAAGAGACCCAGTACTTC.

This clonotype was observed a handful of times. The V gene is TRBV30, the J gene TRBJ2-3; D remains unclear. CDR1 is GTSNPN and CDR2 is SVGIG in the germline V gene (reference sequence). The CDR3 totals 12 residues. V was shortened by 2 bases and J by 4 bases, with 7 bases between the two germline ends. The CDR3 is CAWSFGPDTQYF. The CDR3 region has the DNA TGTGCCTGGAGTTTCGGGCCAGATACGCAGTATTTT.

The V and J genes are TRBV30 and TRBJ2-1; perhaps TRBD1 as D (5 bases). The germline V and J ends were trimmed by 8 bases and 7 bases, with 18 bases remaining between them. This CDR3 region has 13 residues. Germline V lookup: CDR1 GTSNPN, CDR2 SVGIG (reference sequence). The CDR3 DNA is TGTGCCCGCTTTGGAGACAGAGAAAATGAGCAGTTCTTC. Its translation is CARFGDRENEQFF.

This clonotype has ten or more counts. The V call is TRBV4-1, the J call TRBJ1-1, with D perhaps matching TRBD1 (5 bases). The CDR3 length is 15 residues. The germline V gene encodes CDR1 MGHRA and CDR2 YSYEKL. Trimming left V 4 bases short and J 1 base short, with 13 bases between. This CDR3 reads CASSPVGGKNTEAFF. Written as DNA, the CDR3 is TGCGCCAGCAGCCCAGTGGGGGGGAAGAACACTGAAGCTTTCTTT.

This clonotype occurred a few times. Mismatch with germline at one junction end may stem from a read error. The V call is TRBV7-7, the J call TRBJ1-2; D is unresolved. This CDR3 is built from 14 residues. From germline, CDR1 is SSHAT and CDR2 FNYEAQ (reference sequence). The CDR3 spells CASSRGRTNYGYTF. As DNA, the CDR3 is TGTGCTAGCAGCCGCGGGCGGACGAACTATGGCTACACCTTC.

This clonotype turned up a few times. V is TRBV29-1 and J is TRBJ2-3, with 8 bases fitting TRBD2. CDR1 and CDR2 (germline): SQVTM, ANQGSEA. The CDR3 extends over 14 amino acids. V shed 7 bases and J 2 bases; nucleotides not matched to a gene: 8. The CDR3 DNA follows: TGCAGCGCACGAGCGGGGGCCTTCACAGATACGCAGTATTTT. As protein: CSARAGAFTDTQYF.

This clonotype came up a few times. V usage is TRBV7-3 and J usage is TRBJ2-1, with a weak D call TRBD1 (8 bases). This CDR3 is 14 amino acids long. V was pared by 5 bases and J by 6 bases, with 14 bases between. In germline, CDR1 is SGHTA, CDR2 FQGTGA. The CDR3 loop reads CASSENRGGNEQFF. CDR3 nucleotide sequence: TGTGCCAGCAGCGAAAACAGGGGGGGCAATGAGCAGTTCTTC. Full variable domain (rest looked up from reference TRBV7-3 and TRBJ2-1): GAGVSQTPSNKVTEKGKYVELRCDPISGHTALYWYRQSLGQGPEFLIYFQGTGAADDSGLPNDRFFAVRPEGSVSTLKIQRTERGDSAVYLCASSENRGGNEQFFGPGTRLTVL.

This clonotype was recorded a few times. The gene calls are TRBV5-1 and TRBJ2-4, with D tentatively TRBD1 or TRBD2 (5 bases each). Germline CDR1 reads SGHRS; CDR2 reads YFSETQ. This CDR3 spans 16 amino acids. Trimming pared 2 bases from V and 0 bases from J, leaving 12 bases between. The CDR3 DNA is TGCGCCAGCAGCTTCGCAGGGACCCTAGCCAAAAACATTCAGTACTTC. It is translated as CASSFAGTLAKNIQYF. Full variable domain (remainder filled in from reference TRBV5-1 and TRBJ2-4): KAGVTQTPRYLIKTRGQQVTLSCSPISGHRSVSWYQQTPGQGLQFLFEYFSETQRNKGNFPGRFSGRQFSNSRSEMNVSTLELGDSALYLCASSFAGTLAKNIQYFGAGTRLSVL.

The table lists this clonotype with a few counts. V usage is TRBV7-2 and J usage is TRBJ1-2; D unclear. CDR1 and CDR2 from the germline V gene are SGHTA and FQGNSA. Trimming removed 10 bases at V and 5 bases at J, with 14 bases between. The CDR3 consists of 12 residues. Here the CDR3 reads CATTRPPYGYTF. The CDR3 DNA is TGTGCCACAACCCGGCCACCTTATGGCTACACCTTC.

A word on this clonotype: The junction departs from germline at one end; a sequencing error may be responsible. Here the CDR3 DNA reads TGTGCCAGCAGCTTCGGAGGGACAGCTAACACTGGGGAGCTGTTTTTT. As protein: CASSFGGTANTGELFF. The chain uses TRBV7-8 and TRBJ2-2; weak D call: TRBD1 (7 bases). The V gene's germline CDR1 is SGHVS and CDR2 FQNEAQ. The CDR3 sequence is 16 residues long. Full variable domain (remainder filled in from reference TRBV7-8 and TRBJ2-2): GAGVSQSPRYKVAKRGQDVALRCDPISGHVSLFWYQQALGQGPEFLTYFQNEAQLDKSGLPSDRFFAERPEGSVSTLKIQRTQQEDSAVYLCASSFGGTANTGELFFGEGSRLTVL.

The gene calls are TRBV6-2 or TRBV6-3 and TRBJ2-1; a weak D match, TRBD1 (5 bases). Trimming removed 5 bases from V and 3 bases from J, with 8 bases in between. CDR1 and CDR2 from the germline V gene are MNHEY and SVGEGT. The CDR3 is 13 residues long. The CDR3 region has the DNA TGTGCCAGCAGTCAGGACATCTACAATGAGCAGTTCTTC. Protein: CASSQDIYNEQFF.

This clonotype was counted between two and nine times. This chain uses TRBV7-9 with TRBJ1-5, with D hard to call. The V end lost 5 bases, the J end lost 6 bases, and 11 bases lay between the germline ends. The CDR3 loop spans 13 amino acids. Germline-derived CDR1 and CDR2 are SEHNR and FQNEAQ (reference sequence). The CDR3 DNA reads TGTGCCAGCAGCCGCGGCATCAGTCAGCCCCAGCATTTT. Protein sequence: CASSRGISQPQHF. The full variable domain, rest sourced from reference TRBV7-9 and TRBJ1-5, is DTGVSQNPRHKITKRGQNVTFRCDPISEHNRLYWYRQTLGQGPEFLTYFQNEAQLEKSRLLSDRFSAERPKGSFSTLEIQRTEQGDSAMYLCASSRGISQPQHFGDGTRLSIL.

The chain carries TRBV20-1 and TRBJ1-5, with no clear D. Trimming removed 3 bases from V and 3 bases from J, with 12 bases in between. CDR1 DFQATT and CDR2 SNEGSKA come from the germline V gene (reference sequence). The length of the CDR3 is 14 residues. CDR3 sequence (DNA): TGCAGTGCTAGCCTGGGTCCTAACAATCAGCCCCAGCATTTT. This sequence encodes CSASLGPNNQPQHF.

Only a few counts were recorded for this clonotype. As DNA, the CDR3 is TGTGCCAGCAGCCGCGGACACCCAAACACTGAAGCTTTCTTT. Amino acids: CASSRGHPNTEAFF. The rearrangement links TRBV12-3 or TRBV12-4 to TRBJ1-1; possible D gene TRBD1, 5 bases. V lost 6 bases and J lost 2, with 13 bases in between. This CDR3 comprises 14 residues.

Many counts were recorded for this clonotype. The chain couples TRBV5-1 to TRBJ2-5; D is undetermined. Germline CDR1 SGHRS, CDR2 YFSETQ. The CDR3 has 15 residues. V lost 4 bases, J lost 0 bases, and 13 bases lay in between. CDR3 in amino acids: CASSLAGAYQETQYF. Written as DNA, the CDR3 is TGCGCCAGCAGCCTGGCAGGCGCGTACCAAGAGACCCAGTACTTC.

This clonotype was detected many times. V gene TRBV6-1 combines with J gene TRBJ2-5; no reliable D call. Germline V CDR1 and CDR2: MNHNS, SASEGT. The V end was cut by 1 base, the J end by 4 bases, with 4 bases between. This CDR3 has 12 residues. In nucleotides, the CDR3 is TGTGCCAGCAGTGAAGTGGGAGAGACCCAGTACTTC. It translates to CASSEVGETQYF.

This chain links TRBV25-1 with TRBJ2-5; D tentatively fits TRBD1 or TRBD2 (5 bases each). The V end was cut by 3 bases, the J end by 5 bases, with 13 bases between. Per germline, CDR1 MGHDK and CDR2 SYGVNS. This CDR3 comprises 14 residues. In DNA form, the CDR3 reads TGTGCCAGCAGTGACTCGGGACGATGGGAGACCCAGTACTTC. Residues: CASSDSGRWETQYF.

This clonotype was seen more than once but under ten times. The chain is built from TRBV5-4 and TRBJ1-1, with TRBD1 matching over 8 bases. Germline V gene sequence: CDR1 SGHNT, CDR2 YYREEE (reference sequence). Trimming cost V 4 bases and J 1 base; bases outside gene matches: 3. The CDR3 runs to 14 residues. The CDR3 coding sequence is TGTGCCAGCAGCATAGGACAGGGGAACACTGAAGCTTTCTTT. As protein: CASSIGQGNTEAFF.

This clonotype was recorded a few times. The J gene is TRBJ2-1, the V gene TRBV7-7; no reliable D call. Trimming removed 1 base at V and 4 bases at J, with 11 bases between. CDR3 length: 15 residues. Per the germline V gene, CDR1 is SSHAT and CDR2 is FNYEAQ (reference sequence). The DNA for the CDR3 is TGTGCCAGCAGCTTAGGGTCAGGAGATTACAATGAGCAGTTCTTC. As protein: CASSLGSGDYNEQFF.

This clonotype occurred a few times. This chain uses TRBV19 with TRBJ2-2; 10 nucleotides agree with TRBD1. V shed 5 bases, J shed 7 bases, and the junction held 7 bases outside the gene matches. The CDR3 sequence is 15 residues long. Germline assignment: CDR1 LNHDA and CDR2 SQIVND (reference sequence). CDR3: CASSRQGALVGELFF. The CDR3 bases are TGTGCCAGTAGTCGACAGGGGGCGCTGGTCGGGGAGCTGTTTTTT.